This TCR beta chain was sequenced in a study of cytomegalovirus exposure and HLA in healthy donors. This CDR3 region has 13 residues. The J segment lost 13 bases and the V segment lost 0 bases, leaving 2 bases of the junction unmatched. The germline V gene has CDR1 SGHTA and CDR2 FQGNSA. With 60 Vbeta and 13 Jbeta primers, the PCR was carried out. The data were produced by immunoSEQ multiplex PCR, yet TCRdb's version contains in-frame clones alone and is incomplete. The repertoire has some 150,000 clones, about 79% of them found once; the top ten carry under 0.8%. Sequenced sample: PBMCs. This sequence was found in a male donor in good health and CMV-seronegative. The chain employs TRBV7-2 and TRBJ2-1; TRBD2 agrees at 11 bases. CDR3 amino acids: CASSLASGRAQFF. In nucleotides, the CDR3 is TGTGCCAGCAGCTTAGCTAGCGGGAGGGCCCAGTTCTTC.